The 18 T cell receptor beta chains listed next were all sequenced from one sample in a study of blood T cell repertoires in COVID-19 (dated by TCRdb to 2018 to 2020). Libraries were built with the immunoSEQ multiplex PCR assay. Drawn from immuneACCESS, this table holds only the in-frame rearrangements with V and J called that TCRdb kept. Clones are partly lost; checked studies trace under half to an unresolved V gene and leave the rest unexplained. This sample is represented by roughly 80,000 clones; about four fifths of them were singletons. Clones ranked in the top ten supply 8.5% to 10% of the sample. Specimen: peripheral blood. These receptor sequences come from a human donor in a cohort sampled during active COVID-19.

The chain employs TRBV7-2 and TRBJ1-5; perhaps TRBD1 as D (6 bases). Trimming removed 4 bases at V and 1 base at J, with 11 bases between. The CDR3 spans 15 residues. Per germline, CDR1 SGHTA and CDR2 FQGNSA. The CDR3 reads CASSSEGVSNQPQHF. In DNA form, the CDR3 reads TGTGCCAGCAGCTCAGAGGGGGTCAGCAATCAGCCCCAGCATTTT.

The chain combines TRBV2 with TRBJ2-1; 10 bases align to TRBD2. Germline V CDR1 and CDR2: SNHLY, FYNNEI. The V and J ends lost 5 bases and 6 bases, in that order; junction bases with no gene match: 7. The CDR3 length is 15 residues. CDR3 amino acids: CASSILAGMGNEQFF. DNA of the CDR3: TGTGCCAGCAGTATACTAGCGGGAATGGGCAATGAGCAGTTCTTC.

The J gene is TRBJ2-3, the V gene TRBV24-1; TRBD2 matches at 13 bases. V dropped 4 bases and J dropped 5; count of bases not matched to a gene: 8. CDR1 and CDR2 (germline): KGHDR, SFDVKD. CDR3 length: 17 residues. As DNA, the CDR3 is TGTGCCACCAGTGAACCTGGGACTAGCGGGGATTTAGATACGCAGTATTTT. It yields the protein CATSEPGTSGDLDTQYF.

The chain combines TRBV7-9 with TRBJ2-7; TRBD2 is a possible D gene (5 bases). CDR1 and CDR2 from the germline V gene are SEHNR and FQNEAQ (reference sequence). The V end lost 6 bases, the J end lost 1 base, and 7 bases lay between the germline ends. The CDR3 is made up of 12 amino acids. This chain's CDR3 is CASRGVSYEQYF. CDR3 DNA: TGTGCCAGCAGGGGAGTTTCCTACGAGCAGTACTTC.

On this clone itself: An end of the junction does not agree with germline; a read error may underlie this. The chain couples TRBV11-2 to TRBJ2-3, with TRBD2 matching over 7 bases. CDR1 is SGHAT, CDR2 FQNNGV, per germline. The CDR3 extends over 12 amino acids. The CDR3 coding sequence is TGTGCCAGCACCTTAGCGGGAGATACGCAGTATTTT. Protein sequence: CASTLAGDTQYF.

The chain uses TRBV7-3 and TRBJ2-1, with a possible D match to TRBD2 (7 bases). This CDR3 spans 16 amino acids. Germline V gene lookup returns CDR1 SGHTA and CDR2 FQGTGA. V was shortened by 2 bases and J by 5 bases, with 16 bases between the two germline ends. The DNA for the CDR3 is TGTGCCAGCAGCTTACGGGCGGGGGCCGGGGACAATGAGCAGTTCTTC. Translating gives CASSLRAGAGDNEQFF.

The V gene is TRBV29-1, the J gene TRBJ2-3, with D perhaps TRBD2 (6 bases). This CDR3 has 14 residues. V was clipped by 7 bases and J by 0 bases, with 14 bases between them. CDR1 is SQVTM and CDR2 is ANQGSEA in the germline V gene. CDR3 region: CSAPSGASTDTQYF. As DNA, the CDR3 is TGCAGCGCCCCCTCGGGAGCTAGCACAGATACGCAGTATTTT.

CDR3 nucleotides: TGTGCCAGCAGCTTAGTGGGGGGGCAGAACTCTGGAAACACCATATATTTT. It translates to CASSLVGGQNSGNTIYF. This chain joins TRBV7-8 and TRBJ1-3, with D possibly being TRBD1 (6 bases). V gave up 1 base and J gave up 0 bases, with 13 bases separating them. CDR1 is SGHVS and CDR2 is FQNEAQ in the germline V gene. This CDR3 contains 17 residues.

The J gene is TRBJ2-5, the V gene TRBV7-3, with D maybe TRBD1 (5 bases). CDR1 is SGHTA, CDR2 FQGTGA, per germline. V lost 5 bases and J lost 1, with 8 bases in between. The CDR3 spans 13 residues. This CDR3 reads CASSRTSQETQYF. CDR3 coding DNA: TGTGCCAGCAGCCGGACATCCCAAGAGACCCAGTACTTC.

The chain's CDR3 is CASSIELYTDTQYF. The CDR3 coding sequence is TGTGCCAGTAGTATTGAACTGTACACAGATACGCAGTATTTT. V and J are TRBV19 and TRBJ2-3, with D hard to call. CDR1 is LNHDA and CDR2 is SQIVND in the germline V gene (reference sequence). The CDR3 totals 14 residues. V was shortened by 3 bases and J by 2 bases, with 9 bases between the two germline ends.

The gene calls are TRBV5-1 and TRBJ1-1; no reliable D call. Germline CDR1 is SGHRS and CDR2 is YFSETQ. CDR3 length: 14 residues. V lost 3 bases and J 3 bases, leaving 12 bases between the germline ends. The CDR3 is CASSWSLADTEAFF. CDR3 coding DNA: TGCGCCAGCAGCTGGAGCCTTGCCGACACTGAAGCTTTCTTT.

This clone was detected only once. A read error may account for a junction end that differs from germline. The rearrangement joins TRBV5-1 to TRBJ2-5, with TRBD1 matching 8 bases. The V gene's germline CDR1 is SGHRS and CDR2 YFSETQ. The CDR3 covers 14 residues. CDR3 protein: CASTLQGAGETQYF. CDR3 DNA sequence: TGCGCCAGCACCTTGCAGGGGGCGGGAGAGACCCAGTACTTC. Full variable domain (rest looked up from reference TRBV5-1 and TRBJ2-5): KAGVTQTPRYLIKTRGQQVTLSCSPISGHRSVSWYQQTPGQGLQFLFEYFSETQRNKGNFPGRFSGRQFSNSRSEMNVSTLELGDSALYLCASTLQGAGETQYFGPGTRLLVL.

This clone was seen only once. The rearrangement joins TRBV29-1 to TRBJ2-5, with 10 positions matching TRBD1. Trimming took 4 bases from V and 4 from J; bases not matched to a gene: 6. CDR3 length: 14 amino acids. The germline V gene has CDR1 SQVTM and CDR2 ANQGSEA. For the CDR3, the DNA is TGCAGCGTTGTAGGGACAGGGGCCTCAGAGACCCAGTACTTC. This gives the protein CSVVGTGASETQYF.

This clone has a single count. The V call is TRBV19, the J call TRBJ1-5, with D possibly TRBD1 on 6 matching bases. V dropped 11 bases and J dropped 3 bases, with 14 bases sitting between them. CDR1 is LNHDA and CDR2 is SQIVND in the germline V gene (reference sequence). The CDR3 runs 13 residues. Here the CDR3 DNA reads TGTGCCGGAGGTCAGGGGCCCAATCAGCCCCAGCATTTT. Protein sequence: CAGGQGPNQPQHF.

The chain links TRBV9 to TRBJ2-1; 11 bases match TRBD2. The V gene's germline CDR1 is SGDLS and CDR2 YYNGEE. V lost 7 bases and J lost 7; bases outside the gene matches: 10. The CDR3 has 15 residues. CDR3 region: CASQRGASGGNEQFF. The CDR3 DNA reads as TGTGCCAGCCAAAGAGGGGCTAGCGGGGGGAATGAGCAGTTCTTC.

The V gene is TRBV24-1, the J gene TRBJ1-2; 7 bases map to TRBD1. The CDR3 sequence is 14 residues long. The ends lost 0 bases at V and 6 bases at J; junction bases unmatched: 3. Germline CDR1 reads KGHDR; CDR2 reads SFDVKD. The CDR3 reads CATSDLQTGNGYTF. The CDR3 DNA reads TGTGCCACCAGTGATTTGCAGACAGGGAATGGCTACACCTTC.

The sample holds one count of this clone. This sequence joins TRBV14 and TRBJ1-1, with D tentatively TRBD1 (5 bases). Germline assignment: CDR1 SGHDN and CDR2 FVKESK. The germline V and J ends were trimmed by 0 bases and 0 bases, with 11 bases remaining between them. The CDR3 spans 16 residues. The CDR3 here is CASSQDVGRVNTEAFF. The CDR3 bases are TGTGCCAGCAGCCAAGATGTGGGCAGGGTGAACACTGAAGCTTTCTTT.

The gene calls are TRBV30 and TRBJ2-1, with 7 bases that match TRBD1. Unmatched junction bases numbered 2, after V lost 0 bases and J lost 6 bases. This CDR3 is 13 amino acids long. Looked up from germline, CDR1 is GTSNPN and CDR2 is SVGIG (reference sequence). Written as DNA, the CDR3 is TGTGCCTGGAGTGTAGGACAGGTCAATGAGCAGTTCTTC. Translated: CAWSVGQVNEQFF.